Sequencing of this T cell receptor beta chain was carried out in a study of T cell responses to AZD1222 COVID-19 vaccine. Study-level results: Dominant at 160-218 and 743-854, vaccine-associated CD4 TCRs also spanned spike. No day 14 peak samples; only post-peak repertoires were characterized. Donors were chiefly white British, with a greater number of females, and clonal diversity was perhaps underestimated. The number of AZD1222 recipients seropositive at baseline was only five to seven.

The CDR3 is 15 amino acids. The V gene end was trimmed by 4 bases and the J gene end by 4 bases; junction bases not matched to a gene: 7. Germline V gene sequence: CDR1 SGDLS, CDR2 YYNGEE. Remarks on this clone: No antigen is known for it.

Method: immunoSEQ multiplex PCR; TCRdb's copy keeps in-frame clones and lacks some. The data hold roughly 120,000 clones, with 87% observed a single time. The clonotype was recovered from an adult in good health. The starting material was peripheral blood, obtained on day 0 of AZD1222 vaccination. The rearrangement joins TRBV9 to TRBJ1-5, with TRBD1 identical over 8 bases. The CDR3 nucleotides are TGTGCCAGCAGCAAAACCGGGACAGGTAATCAGCCCCAGCATTTT. As protein: CASSKTGTGNQPQHF.